A selection of T cell receptor beta chains follows, all from one sample in a study of blood T cell repertoires in COVID-19. Sequencing used immunoSEQ multiplex PCR; TCRdb keeps in-frame clones, though not all of them. Seen here are 68,000 or so clones, nearly 90% observed once, and the top ten hold about 3%. Sequences were obtained from peripheral blood. These receptors originate from a woman aged 50 to 60 with COVID-19, enrolled during active disease. CDR3s include the opening cysteine and the closing phenylalanine or tryptophan. A D gene is named only where the DNA matches it firmly.

D gene	J gene	V gene	CDR3 protein
NA	TRBJ2-1	TRBV27	CASSLRRGNNEQFF
TRBD2	TRBJ2-1	TRBV29-1	CSVDDPSGDSSYNEQFF
NA	TRBJ2-7	TRBV28	CASSTSGVREQYF
NA	TRBJ1-4	TRBV6-5	CASSYEATNEKLFF
TRBD1	TRBJ1-2	TRBV27	CASSFSGQGYGYTF
TRBD2	TRBJ2-3	TRBV5-1	CASSPLAGGPLTDTQYF
NA	TRBJ1-2	TRBV29-1	CSGNSQEDYGYTF
TRBD1	TRBJ2-7	TRBV5-4	CASSFSAGGYHEQYF
NA	TRBJ1-1	TRBV7-9	CASSPLGQSTGTEAFF
NA	TRBJ1-1	TRBV5-1	CASRGRANTEAFF
NA	TRBJ2-4	TRBV7-3	CASSQAPEGIQYF
NA	TRBJ2-3	TRBV27	CASSLSAGDRADTQYF
NA	TRBJ2-7	TRBV6-5	CASSYSPGLTEQYF
TRBD1	TRBJ2-2	TRBV14	CASSHRQGSTGELFF
NA	TRBJ1-1	TRBV5-1	CASSLGLEAFF
NA	TRBJ1-3	TRBV6-6	CASSYAPPDRGNTIYF
NA	TRBJ2-2	TRBV28	CASSFGAVTGELFF
NA	TRBJ2-4	TRBV7-2	CASSPTGGKNIQYF
NA	TRBJ2-3	TRBV2	CAKEAGTDTQYF
TRBD1	TRBJ1-2	TRBV24-1	CATSDKGTGGLPIFYGYTF
NA	TRBJ2-2	TRBV3-1/TRBV3-2	CASSPTGTPFTGELFF
NA	TRBJ2-7	TRBV5-6	CASSLVATTYEQYF
TRBD2	TRBJ2-2	TRBV6-5	CASSLAGGGELFF
TRBD1	TRBJ1-6	TRBV5-1	CASRGQPNSPLHF
NA	TRBJ2-1	TRBV7-2	CASSLATGSYNEQFF
TRBD1	TRBJ1-2	TRBV30	CAWSDRGRRGYTF
TRBD1	TRBJ1-1	TRBV10-1	CASSESGQGLGSSLNTEAFF
NA	TRBJ2-7	TRBV6-5	CATSGSPYEQYF
NA	TRBJ1-3	TRBV20-1	CSAGGGNTIYF
TRBD2	TRBJ2-7	TRBV27	CASSFHVPSGDIYEQYF
TRBD2	TRBJ2-3	TRBV5-1	CASSFRLAGGDTQYF
TRBD2	TRBJ2-1	TRBV14	CASSHRGSPSYNEQFF
TRBD2	TRBJ2-3	TRBV28	CASSYFLRREQKDTQYF
TRBD1	TRBJ2-3	TRBV13	CASSLPGQGPDTQYF
NA	TRBJ2-1	TRBV5-1	CASSSLAVNNEQFF
TRBD1	TRBJ1-2	TRBV28	CASINRGHSYTF
NA	TRBJ1-1	TRBV19	CASSTAWEGNTEAFF
NA	TRBJ1-2	TRBV30	CAWSDPPAVYGYTF